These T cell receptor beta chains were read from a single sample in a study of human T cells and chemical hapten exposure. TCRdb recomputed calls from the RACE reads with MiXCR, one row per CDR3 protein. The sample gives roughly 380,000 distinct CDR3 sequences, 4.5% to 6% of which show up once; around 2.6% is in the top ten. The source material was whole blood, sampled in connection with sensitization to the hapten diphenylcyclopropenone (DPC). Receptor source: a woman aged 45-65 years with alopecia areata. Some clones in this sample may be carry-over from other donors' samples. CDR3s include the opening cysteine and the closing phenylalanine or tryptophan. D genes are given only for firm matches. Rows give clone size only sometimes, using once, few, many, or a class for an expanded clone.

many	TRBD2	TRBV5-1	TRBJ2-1	TGCGCCAGCAGCTTGGCCGGGACTAGCGGGGGGGCCCACAATGAGCAGTTCTTC	CASSLAGTSGGAHNEQFF
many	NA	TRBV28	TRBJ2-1	TGTGCCAGCAGTTTAGCGGGCTACAATGAGCAGTTCTTC	CASSLAGYNEQFF
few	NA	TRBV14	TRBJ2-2	TGTGCCAGCAGCCGACTGGAAAGGGCCGGGGAGCTGTTTTTT	CASSRLERAGELFF
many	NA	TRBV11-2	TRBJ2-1	TGTGCCAGCAGCTTGTCTCGGGGGGCGGAGTTCTTC	CASSLSRGAEFF
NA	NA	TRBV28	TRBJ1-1	TGTGCCAGCAGTTCACTCACTGAAGCTTTCTTT	CASSSLTEAFF
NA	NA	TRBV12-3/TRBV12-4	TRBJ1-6	TGTGCCAGCAGTTTACTGGACGGGGACAATTCACCCCTCCACTTT	CASSLLDGDNSPLHF
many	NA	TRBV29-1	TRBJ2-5	TGCAGCGTTGACCTTCGAGAGACCCAGTACTTC	CSVDLRETQYF
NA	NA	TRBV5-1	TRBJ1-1	TGCGCCAGCAGCTTGCAGTTCTCCATGAACACTGAAGCTTTCTTT	CASSLQFSMNTEAFF
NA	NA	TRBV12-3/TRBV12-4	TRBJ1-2	TGTGCCAGCACCGACGAGGGACTTAGCTACACCTTC	CASTDEGLSYTF
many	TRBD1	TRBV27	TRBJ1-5	TGTGCCAGCTCCACTTTCGGACAGGGCAATCAGCCCCAGCATTTT	CASSTFGQGNQPQHF
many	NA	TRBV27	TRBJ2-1	TGTGCCAGCAGTCGGGGGCTTGAGCAGTTCTTC	CASSRGLEQFF
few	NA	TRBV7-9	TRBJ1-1	TGTGCCAGCAGCTCCCTGGACTGGAACACTGAAGCTTTCTTT	CASSSLDWNTEAFF
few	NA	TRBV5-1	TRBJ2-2	TGCGCCAGCAGTTTAGGGCTTATGAGTTCTTTCTCCCGGAACACCGGGGAGCTGTTTTTT	CASSLGLMSSFSRNTGELFF
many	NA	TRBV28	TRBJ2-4	TGTGCCAGCAGTTCGGGCGGGGGCGAGGACATTCAGTACTTC	CASSSGGGEDIQYF
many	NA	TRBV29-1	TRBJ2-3	TGCAGCGTTGATCAGGACACAGATACGCAGTATTTT	CSVDQDTDTQYF
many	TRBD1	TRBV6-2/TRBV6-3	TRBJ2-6	TGTGCCAGCAGCTTGGGACAGGGATCACCTGGGGCCAACGTCCTGACTTTC	CASSLGQGSPGANVLTF
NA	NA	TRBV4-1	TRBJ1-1	TGCGCCAGCAGCCAAGATCGGAACAGGCCCCCCACTGAAGCTTTCTTT	CASSQDRNRPPTEAFF
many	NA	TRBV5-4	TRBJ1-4	TGTGCCAGCAGCTTGATAGGCCAGGGTAACGAAAAACTGTTTTTT	CASSLIGQGNEKLFF
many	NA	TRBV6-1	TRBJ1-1	TGTGCCAGCAGTGAAGCAGGGAACACTGAAGCTTTCTTT	CASSEAGNTEAFF
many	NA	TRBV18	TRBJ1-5	TGTGCCAGCTCACCAGACCAGAATCAGCCCCAGCATTTT	CASSPDQNQPQHF
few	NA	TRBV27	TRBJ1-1	TGTGCCAGCCGCCCCGGACATATTGTTTCGATGGCTTTCTTT	CASRPGHIVSMAFF
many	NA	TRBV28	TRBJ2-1	TGTGCCAGCAGTGAGTACCCGGCGACTTGGGCGGATGAGCAGTTCTTC	CASSEYPATWADEQFF
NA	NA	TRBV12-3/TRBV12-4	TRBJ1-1	TGTGCCAGCAGTCTGGACACAGGCGGGAACACTGAAGCTTTCTTT	CASSLDTGGNTEAFF
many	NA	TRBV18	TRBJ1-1	TGTGCCAGCTCACCCTGGAAGGACACTGAAGCTTTCTTT	CASSPWKDTEAFF